This T cell receptor beta chain comes out of a study of blood T cell repertoires in COVID-19. Authors' processing steps: Nucleated cell counts were estimated from reference gene primer amplification. The method was immunoSEQ multiplex PCR; TCRdb's version includes in-frame clones alone and lacks a portion of them. The D gene and trimming were derived from the DNA, and the V and J assignments and clone size from that table. The repertoire holds 210,000 or so clones, with nearly 90% as singletons. V was clipped by 7 bases and J by 2 bases, with 19 bases between them. The CDR3 has 16 residues. Germline V gives CDR1 MDHEN, CDR2 SYDVKM.

The rearrangement joins TRBV28 to TRBJ2-3, with a tentative D call TRBD2 (6 bases). The receptor was isolated from a woman younger than 30 who had recovered from COVID-19. Material for sequencing was peripheral blood. The CDR3 reads CASNTKFRGSTDTQYF. CDR3 DNA: TGTGCCAGCAATACAAAATTTCGGGGGTCCACAGATACGCAGTATTTT.